This T cell receptor (beta chain) was observed in a study of monozygotic twins with inflammatory bowel disease. The study, taken as a whole, reports: Immunosuppressive treatments were not uniform, and this may have added variability to patient repertoires.

Each TCR library consumed around 3,600 ng of total RNA. TCRalpha and TCRbeta cDNA was put through two nested PCRs of roughly 17 and 9 cycles. TCRdb re-analyzed the 5' RACE reads; it lists each CDR3 protein once, without DNA. The sample has about 160,000 distinct CDR3 sequences. Per germline, CDR1 SGHRS and CDR2 YFSETQ. The CDR3 is made up of 15 amino acids. About this clonotype itself: The antigen is not known.

Sequencing was carried out using blood. This chain links TRBV5-1 with TRBJ1-5; checking the TCRdb D call of TRBD1 is not possible without DNA. This TCR was sampled from a human donor with ulcerative colitis or Crohn's disease, or a healthy co-twin of an affected twin (not recorded which). The CDR3: CASSFDGGLSQPQHF.